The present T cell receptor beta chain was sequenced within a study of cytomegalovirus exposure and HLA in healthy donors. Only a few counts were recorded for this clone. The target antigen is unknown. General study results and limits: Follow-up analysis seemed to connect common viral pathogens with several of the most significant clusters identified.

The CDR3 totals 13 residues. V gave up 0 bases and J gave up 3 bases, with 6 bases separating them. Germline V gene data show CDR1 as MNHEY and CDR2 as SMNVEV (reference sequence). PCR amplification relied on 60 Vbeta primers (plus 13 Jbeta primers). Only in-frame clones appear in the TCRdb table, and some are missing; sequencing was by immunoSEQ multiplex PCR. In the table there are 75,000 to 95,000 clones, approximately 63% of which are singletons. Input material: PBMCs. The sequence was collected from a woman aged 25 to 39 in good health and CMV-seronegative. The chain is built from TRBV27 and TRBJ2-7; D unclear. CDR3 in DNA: TGTGCCAGCAGTTTATCACCGCGCTACGAGCAGTACTTC. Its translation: CASSLSPRYEQYF.